This T cell receptor (beta chain) came from a study of control samples from healthy donors and cancer patients. CDR1 and CDR2 from the germline V gene are DFQATT and SNEGSKA (reference sequence). V lost 3 bases and J lost 5; bases outside the gene matches: 9. The CDR3 has 14 residues. A few counts support this clone. Clones were sequenced by immunoSEQ multiplex PCR, and TCRdb holds only the in-frame ones, with some missing. This sample has 110,000 to 150,000 clones, with roughly 92% found just once. The sample comprised blood. The V gene is TRBV20-1, the J gene TRBJ2-5, with 7 bases identical to TRBD2. This clonotype originated in a man aged 25-45 years in good health. The DNA for the CDR3 is TGCAGTGCTAGTGTGGGAGGGCCAGGGGAGACCCAGTACTTC. Its translation: CSASVGGPGETQYF.